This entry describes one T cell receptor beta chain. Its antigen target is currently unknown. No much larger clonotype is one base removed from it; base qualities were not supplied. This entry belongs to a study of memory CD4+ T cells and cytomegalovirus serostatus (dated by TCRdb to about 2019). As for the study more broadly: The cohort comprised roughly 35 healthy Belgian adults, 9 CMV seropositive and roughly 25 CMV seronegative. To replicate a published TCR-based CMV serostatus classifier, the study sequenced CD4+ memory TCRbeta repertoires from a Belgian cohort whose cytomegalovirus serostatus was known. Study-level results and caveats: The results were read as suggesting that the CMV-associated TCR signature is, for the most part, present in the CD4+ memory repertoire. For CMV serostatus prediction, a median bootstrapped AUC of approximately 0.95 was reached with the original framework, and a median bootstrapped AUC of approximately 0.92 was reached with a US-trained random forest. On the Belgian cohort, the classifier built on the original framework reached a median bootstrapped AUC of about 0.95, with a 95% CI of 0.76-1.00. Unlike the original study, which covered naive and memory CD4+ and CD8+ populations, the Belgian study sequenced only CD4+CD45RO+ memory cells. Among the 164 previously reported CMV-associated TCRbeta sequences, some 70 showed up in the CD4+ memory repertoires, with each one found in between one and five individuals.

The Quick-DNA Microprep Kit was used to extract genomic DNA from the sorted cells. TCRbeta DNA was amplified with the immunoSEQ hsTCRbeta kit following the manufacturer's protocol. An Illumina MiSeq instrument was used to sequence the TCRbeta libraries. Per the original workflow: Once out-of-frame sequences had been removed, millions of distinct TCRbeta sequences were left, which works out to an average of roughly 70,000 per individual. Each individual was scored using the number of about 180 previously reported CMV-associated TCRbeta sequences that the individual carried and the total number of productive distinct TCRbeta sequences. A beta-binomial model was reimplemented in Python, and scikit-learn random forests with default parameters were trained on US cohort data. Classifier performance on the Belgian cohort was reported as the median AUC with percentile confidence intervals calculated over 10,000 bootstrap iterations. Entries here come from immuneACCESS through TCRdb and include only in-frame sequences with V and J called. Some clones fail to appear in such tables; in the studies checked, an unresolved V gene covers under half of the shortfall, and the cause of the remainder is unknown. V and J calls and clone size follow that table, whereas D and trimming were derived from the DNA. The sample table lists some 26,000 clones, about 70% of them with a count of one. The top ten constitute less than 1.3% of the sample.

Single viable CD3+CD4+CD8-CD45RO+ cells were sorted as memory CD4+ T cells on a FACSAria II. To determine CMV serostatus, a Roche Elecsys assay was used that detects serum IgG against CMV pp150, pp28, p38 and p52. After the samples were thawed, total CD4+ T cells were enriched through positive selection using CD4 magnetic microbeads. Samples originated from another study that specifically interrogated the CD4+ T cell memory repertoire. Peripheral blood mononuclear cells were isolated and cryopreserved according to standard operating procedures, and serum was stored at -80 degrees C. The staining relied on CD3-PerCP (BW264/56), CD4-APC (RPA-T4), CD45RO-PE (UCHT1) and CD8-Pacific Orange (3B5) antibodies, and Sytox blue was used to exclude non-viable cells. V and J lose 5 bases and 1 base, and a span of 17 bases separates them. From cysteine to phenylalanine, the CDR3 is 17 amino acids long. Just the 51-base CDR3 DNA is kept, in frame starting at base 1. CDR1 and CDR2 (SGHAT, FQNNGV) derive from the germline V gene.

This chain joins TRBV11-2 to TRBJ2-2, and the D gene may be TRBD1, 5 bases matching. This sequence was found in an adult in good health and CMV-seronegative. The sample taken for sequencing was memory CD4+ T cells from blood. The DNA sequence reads TGTGCCAGCAGCCATACTCGCAACCAGGGGAACACCGGGGAGCTGTTTTTT. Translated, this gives CASSHTRNQGNTGELFF.